The source of this T cell receptor (beta chain) is a study of cytomegalovirus exposure and HLA in healthy donors (dated by TCRdb to the late 2010s). Looking at the study overall: In an earlier analysis of fewer than 750 of the donors, 276 Gb of sequence data and 100 million or so unique TCR beta sequences from approximately 180 million T cells were reported. About 300 gigabases of sequencing data and approximately 85 million unique TCR sequences were included in an early release covering roughly 700 HLA-typed donors. The genetic ancestry cluster associated with self-reported Caucasian donors included around 76% of the 300 to 400 genotyped donors. The study aimed to test whether cataloging public T cell receptors could reveal signatures of past pathogen exposure. Using immunosequencing, the study profiled T cell repertoires from around 670 subjects and related those repertoires to cytomegalovirus serostatus. A separate validation cohort of 100 to 150 different subjects was used in addition to the roughly 700-subject first cohort. To predict cytomegalovirus infection status, the study brought together high-throughput TCR immunosequencing, statistical association of individual TCRs with disease status, and machine learning. A later analysis re-examined previously published TCR beta repertoires from 500 to 700 donors and added high-resolution HLA genotyping to investigate patterns of TCR occurrence. The later analysis used no new phenotypic data to find candidate immune exposures, relying instead on TCR beta sequences and their occurrence across donors. To decide whether each TCR beta V gene segment behaved as functional or pseudogenic, an earlier analysis of approximately 600 of the donors relied on high-throughput TCR beta sequencing. Donor age, sex, ethnicity and CMV serostatus were collected together with the repertoire data. In a later genetic analysis, genome-wide SNP genotypes for about three fifths of the roughly 670 donors were used, and that subset was treated as a discovery cohort. All discovery cohort repertoires had been generated on a single sequencing platform. Both class I and class II loci were covered by HLA typing, at four-digit resolution. The number of typed donors differed by locus: about 620-630 for A, B, C, DRB1 and DQB1; roughly 510 for DQA1; 606 for DPA1; and approximately 450 for DPB1. About five DR-DQ haplotypes were handled as single units for association and clustering, since linkage in the cohort was strong. Among approximately 370 genotyped donors of the cohort, an average of around 240,000 unique TCR beta nucleotide sequences was sequenced per donor, of which approximately 18% were non-productive. What the authors observed across the whole study: In a later analysis, several top co-occurrence clusters were reported to appear linked to parvovirus B19, influenza, CMV and Epstein-Barr virus. The authors suggested that the approach could potentially be extended to other disease states and immunological phenotypes. In a later genetic analysis, fewer N-insertions in productive TCRs were reported among donors in an Asian-associated ancestry cluster than the approximately 670-donor mean. The classifier was reported to diagnose cytomegalovirus status with high specificity and sensitivity in both the original cohort and the validation cohort. A group of highly shared sequence variants was considered likely to be a technical artifact of the sequencing pipeline. Most TCR sequences were seen in very few donors, while some public TCRs were found in many individuals. Roughly uniform sequencing depth across donors was assumed in presence/absence analyses, although this assumption may not hold. For the cohort, immune exposure information was limited to CMV serostatus. A further reported finding was that TCR beta sequences accurately predicted the HLA-A and HLA-B alleles for most subjects in the first cohort. V-gene and J-gene trimming of TCR beta chains was associated with a missense DCLRE1C variant in a later genetic analysis, and the association was replicated in an independent cohort. Some IMGT-functional V segments, including TRBV6-2 and TRBV6-3, could not be told apart with the 87-base-pair reads, so those segments were excluded. According to a later analysis, most CMV-associated TCR beta chains appeared to be HLA-restricted, and the HLA associations seemed to be driven largely by CMV exposure. In an earlier analysis of 450 to 750 of the donors, most TCR beta V segments appeared in productive rearrangements about 87% or about 30% of the time, broadly matching IMGT annotations. Approximately 18 rarely observed V segments, including chromosome 9 orphons, were excluded from the earlier analysis of a few hundred of the donors because counts were too low. When HLA alleles, especially DR and DQ, strongly co-occurred, TCR associations were difficult to assign to individual alleles. A later analysis found that HLA-associated TCR beta chains were more clonally expanded and had lower generation probabilities than equally common non-associated chains. In the study, approximately 160 TCR beta chains were listed as associated with cytomegalovirus. In a later analysis, TCR association rates were found to vary across HLA loci, with the most associated TCRs seen for DRB1 alleles and the fewest for HLA-C alleles. At a false discovery rate of 0.05, a later analysis linked about 16,000 TCR beta sequences to specific HLA alleles. Because HLA typing was missing for some donors at each locus, association tests included only the typed subset. A few of the identified cytomegalovirus-associated TCR beta chains were confirmed in vitro to be specific for cytomegalovirus antigens. Linkage disequilibrium might explain the correlated functional status among segregating V segments, but an unknown experimental factor could not be ruled out. Only TCR beta chains were sequenced in this cohort, and the absence of alpha or paired-chain data limited detectable features.

Library prep was done by the immunoSEQ multiplex PCR assay. For the multiplex PCR, a mixture combining 60 forward primers for TCR Vbeta segments and 13 reverse primers for TCR Jbeta segments was used. A multiplex PCR assay on genomic DNA amplified the CDR3 region of rearranged TCR beta genes. Amplified TCR beta libraries were sequenced as 87-base-pair reads on the Illumina HiSeq System. The original methods were these. A later analysis tallied around 82 million unique TCR beta chains across the 666 repertoires, and about 12 million of those chains were shared by two or more donors. Raw reads were error-corrected and collapsed into unique sequences by a nearest-neighbor algorithm in which closely related sequences were merged to remove PCR and sequencing errors. To assign V, D and J gene segments, CDR3 sequences were aligned to IMGT reference sequences. Each retained sequence needed at least a six-nucleotide match to both a V gene segment and a J gene segment. A rearrangement counted as productive if the CDR3 had no stop codons and remained in frame with V and J, and every other rearrangement counted as non-productive. CDR3 was defined by IMGT convention, running from the second conserved V-encoded cysteine to the conserved J-encoded phenylalanine. Sequences without an unambiguous match to a single V gene segment were excluded from the earlier analysis of over 500 of the donors. In an earlier analysis of a few hundred of the donors, V segments were called functional above 56.7% productive rearrangements and were called segregating when the between-donor standard deviation exceeded 5%. A statistical classification framework was developed to diagnose cytomegalovirus status using the catalog of TCR beta chain sequences. In a later analysis, TCR nucleotide sequences were compared against IMGT/GENE-DB human TR gene sequences so that V and J genes could be assigned. In a later analysis, CDR3 sequences and most-parsimonious VDJ recombination scenarios were assigned using the TCRdist pipeline. In a later analysis, each TCR beta chain was defined by its CDR3 amino acid sequence together with its V-gene family, and reads lacking a unique V-gene family were excluded. As a way to deal with suspected cross-contamination and a sequencing artifact, a later analysis dropped roughly 600 nucleotide sequences that were highly shared and had low generation probability. A later analysis calculated a clonal expansion index for each public chain from normalized within-repertoire ranks of inferred template counts. In a later analysis, generation probabilities were computed with a VDJ recombination model fitted to out-of-frame rearrangements, and the resulting probabilities were checked against IGoR. In a later analysis, TCR-TCR, TCR-HLA and TCR-CMV co-occurrence was scored with hypergeometric tests, and a repertoire-size bias correction was applied to TCR pairs. False discovery rates were estimated in a later analysis by permuting HLA or CMV assignments 20 times. In a later analysis, co-occurring TCRs were grouped using DBSCAN, with TCRdist sequence similarity added in when clustering inside HLA-allele-positive subsets. Co-occurrence clustering excluded repertoires with fewer than 30,000 or more than 120,000 public chains, plus five with anomalous nucleotide sharing. Not all clones reach the TCRdb copy of this immuneACCESS table, which keeps in-frame sequences only. Checked studies attribute under half of the gap to unresolved V genes and leave the rest unexplained. That table supplies the V and J calls and clone size; D and trimming were determined from the DNA. In this sample the table shows 140,000 or so clones, approximately 70% of which occur a single time. Clones ranked in the top ten supply approximately 1.8% of the sample.

For CDR1 and CDR2, the germline V gene lists MDHEN and SYDVKM. Its CDR3 holds 15 amino acids, cysteine through phenylalanine. The retained sequence is limited to the CDR3, 45 bases, with the frame set at the first base. V trim: 6 bases; J trim: 5 bases; unmatched bases: 8. The cohort comprised under 700 healthy bone marrow donors. At the time of sampling, every cohort member was nominally healthy, though immune exposures that went unrecorded were likely present. The donor tested CMV seronegative, placing the donor among the 350 to 400 seronegative members of the cohort. A peripheral blood sample was collected from each donor, and TCR beta sequencing was performed on peripheral blood mononuclear cells. Genomic DNA extraction from the blood cell samples was performed with the Qiagen DNeasy Blood Extraction Kit. A remark on this clone: Its antigen is currently not known. No qualities accompany the bases; no much larger clone lies one base away.

The chain was built from TRBV28 and TRBJ2-4; TRBD1 lines up with 9 middle nucleotides. The material sequenced was PBMCs. This receptor was identified in a young woman in good health and CMV-seronegative. The DNA reads TGTGCCAGCAGCCTCTGGGACAGGGTTGAAAACATTCAGTACTTC. This translates into CASSLWDRVENIQYF.